A single sample gave rise to the 13 T cell receptor beta chains below, sequenced in a study of metastatic and nonmetastatic thyroid tumors. Each patient went into thyroid surgery without having received any treatment. With MiXCR, TCRdb reprocessed the PCR reads. The sample lists some 8,800 clones; about 20% were seen once. Sequencing input: adjacent normal tissue. Every receptor here comes from a female donor with papillary thyroid cancer or a benign thyroid nodule (not recorded which). Some clones in this sample may be carry-over from other donors' samples.

By sample share, this clone is medium-sized. The chain employs TRBV6-2 or TRBV6-3 and TRBJ2-3, with 10 bases identical to TRBD2. Germline V gene lookup returns CDR1 MNHEY and CDR2 SVGEGT. The CDR3 loop spans 14 amino acids. V shed 6 bases and J 6 bases; nucleotides not matched to a gene: 6. CDR3 residues: CASSPTSGVDTQYF. The CDR3 bases are TGTGCCAGCAGCCCCACTAGCGGGGTTGATACGCAGTATTTT.

A few counts support this clone. The chain couples TRBV28 to TRBJ2-6, with 9 positions matching TRBD2. Trimming cost V 5 bases and J 1 base; bases outside gene matches: 6. CDR3 length: 17 amino acids. Germline lookup yields CDR1 MDHEN and CDR2 SYDVKM. In DNA, the CDR3 is TGTGCCAGCAGTCCGATCCTAGCGGGATCTGGGGCCAACGTCCTGACTTTC. This sequence encodes CASSPILAGSGANVLTF. Filled out from reference TRBV28 and TRBJ2-6, the complete variable domain reads DVKVTQSSRYLVKRTGEKVFLECVQDMDHENMFWYRQDPGLGLRLIYFSYDVKMKEKGDIPEGYSVSREKKERFSLILESASTNQTSMYLCASSPILAGSGANVLTFGAGSRLTVL.

This clone is judged medium-sized (0.01 to 0.1%). This chain connects TRBV11-2 to TRBJ1-2, with a tentative D call TRBD1 (6 bases). Per germline, CDR1 SGHAT and CDR2 FQNNGV. V was pared by 1 base and J by 7 bases, with 10 bases between. The CDR3 is 13 amino acids. The CDR3 loop reads CASSLVGGTGYTF. As DNA, the CDR3 is TGTGCCAGCAGCTTAGTGGGGGGCACTGGCTACACCTTC.

This clone came up many times. Given a much more abundant clone one base away, this may be a read error. The chain links TRBV19 to TRBJ1-2; D gene ambiguous. The CDR3 spans 12 residues. Germline V lookup: CDR1 LNHDA, CDR2 SQIVND (reference sequence). CDR3 sequence reads: CASTTTNYDYTF. In DNA form, the CDR3 reads TGTGCCAGTACCACTACTAACTATGACTACACCTTC.

This clone showed up many times. This sequence joins TRBV3-1 and TRBJ2-1; TRBD2 matches 9 bases. With V trimmed by 1 base and J by 4 bases, 8 bases remained unmatched. Looked up from germline, CDR1 is LGHDT and CDR2 is YNNKEL (reference sequence). The CDR3 sequence is 17 residues long. CDR3 in amino acids: CASSQVAAGGLYNEQFF. In DNA, the CDR3 is TGTGCCAGCAGCCAAGTAGCAGCGGGGGGCCTGTACAATGAGCAGTTCTTC.

The rearrangement joins TRBV10-3 to TRBJ1-3; D is unresolved. The V gene lost 5 bases and the J gene lost 0 bases, with 23 bases spanning the gap. Germline V gene sequence: CDR1 ENHRY, CDR2 SYGVKD. There are 19 residues in the CDR3. The CDR3 coding sequence is TGTGCCATCAGTTCCTCTTACAGTGGAAAGAGACTCTCTGGAAACACCATATATTTT. This translates into CAISSSYSGKRLSGNTIYF.

The table lists this clone with a few counts. V gene TRBV5-1 combines with J gene TRBJ2-5; no reliable D call. The germline gives CDR1 SGHRS, CDR2 YFSETQ. V lost 0 bases and J 1 base, leaving 10 bases between the germline ends. The CDR3 contains 15 residues. The CDR3 loop is CASSLDSLRQETQYF. Here the CDR3 DNA reads TGCGCCAGCAGCTTGGACTCGTTACGCCAAGAGACCCAGTACTTC.

V is TRBV12-3 or TRBV12-4 and J is TRBJ2-1; TRBD2 matches 11 bases. The CDR3 is 14 residues long. The V and J ends lost 7 bases and 7 bases, in that order; junction bases with no gene match: 6. CDR3 DNA: TGTGCCAGCATCCTTACTAGCGGGAGTAATGAGCAGTTCTTC. Its translation is CASILTSGSNEQFF.

This chain uses TRBV28 with TRBJ2-7; D gene unclear. Trimming took off 5 bases at V and 3 bases at J, with 8 bases between the two ends. The CDR3 extends over 12 amino acids. Germline V lookup: CDR1 MDHEN, CDR2 SYDVKM. This CDR3 is CASSTVDYEQYF. The DNA for the CDR3 is TGTGCCAGCAGTACTGTCGACTACGAGCAGTACTTC.

This clone was counted many times. The V gene is TRBV7-2, the J gene TRBJ2-3, with 13 bases aligning to TRBD2. Germline CDR1 reads SGHTA; CDR2 reads FQGNSA. CDR3 size: 16 residues. With 6 bases clipped from V and 4 bases from J, the junction kept 7 bases outside the gene matches. The CDR3 is CASSRLLAGGPDTQYF. The DNA of the CDR3 is TGTGCCAGCAGTCGCCTACTAGCGGGGGGGCCAGATACGCAGTATTTT. The complete variable domain, with remaining parts taken from reference TRBV7-2 and TRBJ2-3, reads GAGVSQSPSNKVTEKGKDVELRCDPISGHTALYWYRQSLGQGLEFLIYFQGNSAPDKSGLPSDRFSAERTGGSVSTLTIQRTQQEDSAVYLCASSRLLAGGPDTQYFGPGTRLTVL.

This clone was detected ten times or more. Other DNA sequences in this sample translate to the same CDR3. The chain couples TRBV4-2 to TRBJ1-3; no clear D. V was shortened by 1 base and J by 4 bases, with 8 bases between the two germline ends. The CDR3 extends over 14 amino acids. CDR1 LGHNA and CDR2 YNFKEQ come from the germline V gene. The CDR3 DNA follows: TGTGCCAGCAGCCAAGGAAACGAGGGAAACACCATATATTTT. Translated: CASSQGNEGNTIYF.

This clone was found many times. The gene calls are TRBV12-5 and TRBJ2-1, with 7 bases fitting TRBD1. Germline V CDR1 and CDR2: LGHNT, FRNRAP. This CDR3 spans 14 amino acids. V was pared by 1 base and J by 7 bases, with 4 bases of the junction left unmatched. The CDR3, as DNA: TGTGCTAGTGGTTTGGCACAGGGGAATAATGAGCAGTTCTTC. This sequence encodes CASGLAQGNNEQFF.

Ten or more counts support this clone. The genes are TRBV4-3 and TRBJ1-2, with D uncertain. From germline, CDR1 is LGHNA and CDR2 YSLEER. Trimming left V 4 bases short and J 8 bases short, with 20 bases between. CDR3 length equals 15 residues. The CDR3 coding sequence is TGCGCCAGCAGCCGCACGACTACCCCCGGGTCCGGCTACACCTTC. Residues: CASSRTTTPGSGYTF.